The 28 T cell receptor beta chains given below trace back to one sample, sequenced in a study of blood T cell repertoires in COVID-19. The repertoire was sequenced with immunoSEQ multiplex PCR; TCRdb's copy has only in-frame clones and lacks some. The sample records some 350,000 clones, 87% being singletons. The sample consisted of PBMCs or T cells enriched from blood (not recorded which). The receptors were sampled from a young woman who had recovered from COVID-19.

This chain's CDR3 is CASSANRGPPYEQYF. CDR3 nucleotide sequence: TGTGCCAGCTCAGCCAACAGGGGGCCGCCCTACGAGCAGTACTTC. V gene TRBV18 combines with J gene TRBJ2-7; 9 bases agree with TRBD1. Germline V lookup: CDR1 KGHSH, CDR2 LQKENI. J was trimmed by 2 bases and V by 5 bases; bases with no gene match: 7. CDR3 length: 15 residues.

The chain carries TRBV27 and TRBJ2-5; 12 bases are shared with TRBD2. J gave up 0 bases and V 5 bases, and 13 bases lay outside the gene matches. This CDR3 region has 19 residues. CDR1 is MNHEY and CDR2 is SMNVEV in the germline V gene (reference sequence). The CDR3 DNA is TGTGCCAGCAGTCCCCGACTAGCGGGGGATCCAGCGAACCAAGAGACCCAGTACTTC. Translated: CASSPRLAGDPANQETQYF.

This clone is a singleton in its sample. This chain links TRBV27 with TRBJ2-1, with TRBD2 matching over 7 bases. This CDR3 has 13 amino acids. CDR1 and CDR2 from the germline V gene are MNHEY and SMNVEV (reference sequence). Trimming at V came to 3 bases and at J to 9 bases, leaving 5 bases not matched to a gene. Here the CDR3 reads CASSFTRGVEQFF. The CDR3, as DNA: TGTGCCAGCAGTTTTACCCGGGGGGTTGAGCAGTTCTTC.

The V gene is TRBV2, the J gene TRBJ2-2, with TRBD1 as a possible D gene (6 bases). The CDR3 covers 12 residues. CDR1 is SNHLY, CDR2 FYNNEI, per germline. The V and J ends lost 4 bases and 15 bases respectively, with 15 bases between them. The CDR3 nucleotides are TGTGCCAGCAGTGTAACAGGGTCGATGTTGTTTTTT. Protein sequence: CASSVTGSMLFF.

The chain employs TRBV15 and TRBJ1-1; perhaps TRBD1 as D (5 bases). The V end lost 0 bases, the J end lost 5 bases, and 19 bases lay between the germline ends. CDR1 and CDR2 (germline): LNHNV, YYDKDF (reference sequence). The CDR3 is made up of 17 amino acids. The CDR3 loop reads CATSRDGSNRGVTEAFF. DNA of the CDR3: TGTGCCACCAGCAGAGACGGGAGTAACCGGGGGGTAACTGAAGCTTTCTTT. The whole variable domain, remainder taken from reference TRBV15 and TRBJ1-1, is DAMVIQNPRYQVTQFGKPVTLSCSQTLNHNVMYWYQQKSSQAPKLLFHYYDKDFNNEADTPDNFQSRRPNTSFCFLDIRSPGLGDTAMYLCATSRDGSNRGVTEAFFGQGTRLTVV.

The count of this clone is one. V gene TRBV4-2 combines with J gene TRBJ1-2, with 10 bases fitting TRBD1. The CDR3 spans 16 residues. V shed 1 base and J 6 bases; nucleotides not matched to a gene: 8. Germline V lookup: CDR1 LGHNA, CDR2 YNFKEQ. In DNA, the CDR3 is TGTGCCAGCAGCCAAGGGAGACAGGGGGCGAAGAATGGCTACACCTTC. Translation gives CASSQGRQGAKNGYTF.

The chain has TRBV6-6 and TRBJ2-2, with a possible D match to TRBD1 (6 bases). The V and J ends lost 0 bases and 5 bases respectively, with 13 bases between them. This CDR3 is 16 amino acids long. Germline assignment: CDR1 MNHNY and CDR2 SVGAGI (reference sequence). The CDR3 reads CASSYSNRARTGELFF. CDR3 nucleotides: TGTGCCAGCAGTTACTCGAACAGGGCAAGGACCGGGGAGCTGTTTTTT.

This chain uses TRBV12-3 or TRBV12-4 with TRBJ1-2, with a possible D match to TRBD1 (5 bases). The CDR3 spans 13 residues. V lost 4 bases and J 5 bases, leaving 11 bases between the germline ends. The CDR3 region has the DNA TGTGCCAGCAGTTGGGGGGGTTCTTATGGCTACACCTTC. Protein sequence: CASSWGGSYGYTF.

The CDR3 nucleotides are TGTGCCAGCAGCTTAGTACGCCTCGCCCGAGGGGAGACCCAGTACTTC. It is translated as CASSLVRLARGETQYF. This chain joins TRBV7-9 and TRBJ2-5; D possibly corresponds to TRBD2 (5 bases). Germline-derived CDR1 and CDR2 are SEHNR and FQNEAQ (reference sequence). The CDR3 is 16 residues long. V was trimmed by 1 base and J by 5 bases, leaving 17 bases between them.

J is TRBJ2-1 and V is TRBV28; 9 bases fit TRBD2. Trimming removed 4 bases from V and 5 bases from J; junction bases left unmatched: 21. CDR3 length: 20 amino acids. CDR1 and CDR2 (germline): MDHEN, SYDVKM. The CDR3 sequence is CASSYPEPSGVAGENNEQFF. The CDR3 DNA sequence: TGTGCCAGCAGTTACCCGGAGCCCAGCGGGGTAGCGGGGGAAAACAATGAGCAGTTCTTC.

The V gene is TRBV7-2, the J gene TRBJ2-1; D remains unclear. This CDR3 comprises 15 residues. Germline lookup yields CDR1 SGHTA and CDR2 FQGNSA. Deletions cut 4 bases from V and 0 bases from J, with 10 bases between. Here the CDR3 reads CASSSPYSSYNEQFF. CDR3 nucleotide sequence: TGTGCCAGCAGCTCGCCCTACAGCTCCTACAATGAGCAGTTCTTC.

The CDR3 spells CASSSGGKEQFF. Here the CDR3 DNA reads TGTGCCAGCAGTTCTGGGGGGAAGGAGCAGTTCTTC. This sequence joins TRBV28 and TRBJ2-1; the D gene is possibly TRBD2 (6 bases). CDR3 length equals 12 residues. V lost 4 bases to trimming and J lost 10 bases, with 11 bases between them. Per the germline V gene, CDR1 is MDHEN and CDR2 is SYDVKM.

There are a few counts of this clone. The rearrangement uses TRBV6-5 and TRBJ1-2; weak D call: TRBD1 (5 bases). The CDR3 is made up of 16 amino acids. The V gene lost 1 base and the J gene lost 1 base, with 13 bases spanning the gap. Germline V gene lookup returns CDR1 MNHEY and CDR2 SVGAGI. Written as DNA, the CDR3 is TGTGCCAGCAGTTACTTCACCGGGCAGGGTAACTATGGCTACACCTTC. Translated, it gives CASSYFTGQGNYGYTF.

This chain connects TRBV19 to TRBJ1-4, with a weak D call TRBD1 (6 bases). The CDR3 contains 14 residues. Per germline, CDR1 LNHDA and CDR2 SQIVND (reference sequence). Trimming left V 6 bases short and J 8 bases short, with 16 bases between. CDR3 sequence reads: CASSVDRNLEKLFF. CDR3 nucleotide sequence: TGTGCCAGTAGCGTTGACAGGAATCTGGAAAAACTGTTTTTT.

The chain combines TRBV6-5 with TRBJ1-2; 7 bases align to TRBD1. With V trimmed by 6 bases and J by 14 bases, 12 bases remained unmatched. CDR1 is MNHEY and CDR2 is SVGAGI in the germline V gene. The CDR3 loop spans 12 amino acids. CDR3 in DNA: TGTGCCAGCAGCGTCATTGGACAGGCCGTAACCTTC. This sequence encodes CASSVIGQAVTF.

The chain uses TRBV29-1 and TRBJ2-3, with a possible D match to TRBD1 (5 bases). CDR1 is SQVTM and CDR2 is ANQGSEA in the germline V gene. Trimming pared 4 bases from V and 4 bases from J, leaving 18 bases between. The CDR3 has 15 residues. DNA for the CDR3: TGCAGCGTTGGGTCCTGGGGCCCTACCTCAGATACGCAGTATTTT. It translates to CSVGSWGPTSDTQYF.

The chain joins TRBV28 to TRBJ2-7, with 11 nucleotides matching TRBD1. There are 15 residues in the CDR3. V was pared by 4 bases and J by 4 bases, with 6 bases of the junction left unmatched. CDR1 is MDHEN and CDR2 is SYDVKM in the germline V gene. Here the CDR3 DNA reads TGTGCCAGCAGTTATACCGGGACAGGGGGTTACGAGCAGTACTTC. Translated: CASSYTGTGGYEQYF.

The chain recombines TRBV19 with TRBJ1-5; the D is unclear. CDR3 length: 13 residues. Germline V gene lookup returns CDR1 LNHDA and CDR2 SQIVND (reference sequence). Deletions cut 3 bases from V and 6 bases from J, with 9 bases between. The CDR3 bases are TGTGCCAGTAGTATTATGGGCGTTCAGCCCCAGCATTTT. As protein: CASSIMGVQPQHF.

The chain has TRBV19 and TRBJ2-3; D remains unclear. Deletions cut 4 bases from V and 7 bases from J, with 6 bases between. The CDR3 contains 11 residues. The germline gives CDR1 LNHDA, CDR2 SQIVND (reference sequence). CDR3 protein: CASSKAHTQYF. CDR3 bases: TGTGCCAGTAGTAAAGCTCATACGCAGTATTTT. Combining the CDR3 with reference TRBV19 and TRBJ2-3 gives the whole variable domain DGGITQSPKYLFRKEGQNVTLSCEQNLNHDAMYWYRQDPGQGLRLIYYSQIVNDFQKGDIAEGYSVSREKKESFPLTVTSAQKNPTAFYLCASSKAHTQYFGPGTRLTVL.

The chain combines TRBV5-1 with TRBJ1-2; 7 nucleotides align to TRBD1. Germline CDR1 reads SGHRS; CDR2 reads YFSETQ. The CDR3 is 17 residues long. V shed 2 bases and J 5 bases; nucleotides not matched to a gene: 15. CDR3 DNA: TGCGCCAGCAGCTTCGGGACAGCCCAACCGGGGGTATATGGCTACACCTTC. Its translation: CASSFGTAQPGVYGYTF.

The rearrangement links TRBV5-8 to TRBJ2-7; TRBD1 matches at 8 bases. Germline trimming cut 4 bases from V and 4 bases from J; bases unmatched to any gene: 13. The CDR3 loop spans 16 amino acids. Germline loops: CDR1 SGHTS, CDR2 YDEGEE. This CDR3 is CASSTGYRGSEYEQYF. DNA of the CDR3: TGTGCCAGCAGCACCGGCTACAGGGGGAGTGAGTACGAGCAGTACTTC.

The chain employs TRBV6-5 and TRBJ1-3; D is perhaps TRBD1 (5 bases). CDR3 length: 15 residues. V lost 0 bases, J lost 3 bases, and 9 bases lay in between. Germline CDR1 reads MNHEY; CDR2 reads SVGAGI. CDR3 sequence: CASSYSGGLGNTIYF. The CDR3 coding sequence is TGTGCCAGCAGTTACTCGGGGGGACTTGGAAACACCATATATTTT.

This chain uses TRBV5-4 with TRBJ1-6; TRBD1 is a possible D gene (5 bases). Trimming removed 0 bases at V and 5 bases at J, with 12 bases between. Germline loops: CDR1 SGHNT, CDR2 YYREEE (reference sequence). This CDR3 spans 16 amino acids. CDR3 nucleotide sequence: TGTGCCAGCAGCTTGGAGGGCAGGGTCGATAATTCACCCCTCCACTTT. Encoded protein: CASSLEGRVDNSPLHF.

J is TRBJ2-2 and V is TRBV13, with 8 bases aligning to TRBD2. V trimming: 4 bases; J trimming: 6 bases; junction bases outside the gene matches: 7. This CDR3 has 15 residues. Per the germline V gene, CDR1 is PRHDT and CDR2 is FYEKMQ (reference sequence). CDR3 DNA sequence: TGTGCCAGCAGCTCCCCCAGCGGGGGAGCCGGGGAGCTGTTTTTT. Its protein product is CASSSPSGGAGELFF.

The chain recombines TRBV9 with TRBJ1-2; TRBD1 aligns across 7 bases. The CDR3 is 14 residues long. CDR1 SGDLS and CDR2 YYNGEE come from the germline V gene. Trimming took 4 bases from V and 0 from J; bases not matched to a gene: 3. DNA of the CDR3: TGTGCCAGCAGCCCGACAGGGACTAACTATGGCTACACCTTC. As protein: CASSPTGTNYGYTF.

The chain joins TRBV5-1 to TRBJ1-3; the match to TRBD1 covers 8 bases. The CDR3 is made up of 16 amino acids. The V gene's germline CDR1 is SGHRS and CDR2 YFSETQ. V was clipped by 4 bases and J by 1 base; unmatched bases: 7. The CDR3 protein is CASSPDRGSSGNTIYF. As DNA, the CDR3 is TGCGCCAGCAGCCCCGACAGGGGATCGTCTGGAAACACCATATATTTT.

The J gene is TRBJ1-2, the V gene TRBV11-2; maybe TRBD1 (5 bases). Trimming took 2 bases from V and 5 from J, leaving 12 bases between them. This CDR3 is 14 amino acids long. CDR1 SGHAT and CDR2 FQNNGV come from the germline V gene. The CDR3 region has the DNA TGTGCCAGCAGCTTAAGCCGACCAGGGTATGGCTACACCTTC. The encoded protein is CASSLSRPGYGYTF.

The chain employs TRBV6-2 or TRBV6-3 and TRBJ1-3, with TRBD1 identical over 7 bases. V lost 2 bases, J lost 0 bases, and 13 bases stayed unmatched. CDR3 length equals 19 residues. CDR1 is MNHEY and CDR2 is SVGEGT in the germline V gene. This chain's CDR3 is CASSYLIFPGQISGNTIYF. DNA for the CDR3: TGTGCCAGCAGTTACCTGATTTTCCCGGGACAGATCTCTGGAAACACCATATATTTT.